Listed below are T cell receptor beta chains from one sample, sequenced in a study of T cell responses to AZD1222 COVID-19 vaccine. Sequenced by immunoSEQ multiplex PCR; TCRdb stores in-frame clones only, minus some. Here the sample spans 150,000 to 180,000 clones, 88% being singletons. This sample comprised peripheral blood, obtained after recovery from COVID-19. All receptors derive from an adult who had recovered from COVID-19. Each CDR3 is given with its conserved first and last residue. Fields, in order: J gene, D gene, clone size, V gene, CDR3 protein, CDR3 DNA. D genes are given only for firm matches. Expanded clones are given a class, and other clones once, few, many or no size at all.

TRBJ1-5,NA,NA,TRBV18,CASSPGRLYQPQHF,TGTGCTAGCTCACCAGGCAGGCTATATCAGCCCCAGCATTTT
TRBJ1-6,NA,NA,TRBV7-9,CASSFIGRYNSPLHF,TGTGCCAGCAGCTTTATTGGAAGGTATAATTCACCCCTCCACTTT
TRBJ2-1,NA,NA,TRBV3-1/TRBV3-2,CASSHPNSSPFF,TGTGCCAGCAGCCATCCGAACTCCTCCCCGTTCTTC
TRBJ1-5,NA,NA,TRBV6-2/TRBV6-3,CASSYRGVRQPQHF,TGTGCCAGCAGTTACCGCGGGGTTCGACAGCCCCAGCATTTT
TRBJ1-6,TRBD1,NA,TRBV7-6,CASSAGQGGSYNSPLHF,TGTGCCAGCAGCGCCGGACAGGGTGGCTCCTATAATTCACCCCTCCACTTT
TRBJ2-2,TRBD2,NA,TRBV28,CASTGLAGASGELFF,TGTGCCAGCACTGGACTAGCGGGAGCTTCCGGGGAGCTGTTTTTT
TRBJ2-2,TRBD2,NA,TRBV7-3,CASSLTSGGYTGELFF,TGTGCCAGCAGCTTAACCAGCGGGGGATACACCGGGGAGCTGTTTTTT
TRBJ2-5,NA,once,TRBV21-1,CASALDRGALETQYF,TGTGCCAGCGCCTTAGATCGGGGGGCCTTAGAGACCCAGTACTTC
TRBJ2-7,NA,NA,TRBV23-1,CASSRGAAYEQYF,TGCGCCAGCAGTCGGGGGGCCGCCTACGAGCAGTACTTC
TRBJ2-5,NA,NA,TRBV6-4,CASSDSSRQATILETQYF,TGTGCCAGCAGTGACTCGAGTCGACAGGCCACCATTTTAGAGACCCAGTACTTC
TRBJ1-2,TRBD1,NA,TRBV5-1,CASSDGQGYYGYTF,TGCGCCAGCAGCGATGGACAGGGATACTATGGCTACACCTTC
TRBJ2-2,TRBD2,NA,TRBV9,CASSVVGGAGGTSGELFF,TGTGCCAGCAGCGTAGTGGGGGGAGCGGGAGGAACGTCGGGGGAGCTGTTTTTT
TRBJ1-5,NA,NA,TRBV4-1,CASSPPGTYQPQHF,TGCGCCAGCAGCCCCCCCGGGACCTATCAGCCCCAGCATTTT
TRBJ1-2,NA,NA,TRBV7-8,CASSPEMANYGYTF,TGTGCCAGCAGCCCCGAGATGGCTAACTATGGCTACACCTTC
TRBJ1-1,NA,NA,TRBV7-2,CASSLDRPGGAFF,TGTGCCAGCAGCTTAGACCGGCCTGGGGGAGCTTTCTTT
TRBJ2-5,TRBD2,once,TRBV5-1,CASRTGLAGGGETQYF,TGCGCCAGCAGAACAGGACTAGCGGGGGGAGGCGAGACCCAGTACTTC
TRBJ2-1,NA,NA,TRBV5-1,CASSFTITGSDEQFF,TGCGCCAGCAGCTTCACTATAACAGGGAGTGATGAGCAGTTCTTC
TRBJ1-2,TRBD1,NA,TRBV5-1,CASSSGQDRNYGYTF,TGCGCCAGCAGCTCTGGACAGGACCGTAACTATGGCTACACCTTC
TRBJ2-1,TRBD1,once,TRBV6-5,CASRSPGTGAGFF,TGTGCCAGCAGGTCACCCGGGACAGGGGCCGGGTTCTTC
TRBJ2-7,NA,once,TRBV11-2,CASSLDGVGYEQYF,TGTGCCAGCAGCTTAGATGGGGTTGGTTACGAGCAGTACTTC
TRBJ2-2,NA,NA,TRBV7-8,CASSLNFRETGELFF,TGTGCCAGCAGCTTAAATTTTCGGGAGACCGGGGAGCTGTTTTTT
TRBJ1-3,TRBD1,NA,TRBV28,CASSWGTGRNTIYF,TGTGCCAGCAGTTGGGGGACAGGGAGAAACACCATATATTTT
TRBJ2-5,NA,NA,TRBV6-1,CASSEAPGSQETQYF,TGTGCCAGCAGTGAAGCTCCCGGGTCCCAAGAGACCCAGTACTTC
TRBJ2-1,NA,NA,TRBV12-1,CASSFVTGGGYNEQFF,TGTGCCAGCAGCTTTGTCACAGGGGGAGGATACAATGAGCAGTTCTTC
TRBJ1-1,NA,NA,TRBV10-2,CASQKTAGVMNTEAFF,TGCGCCAGCCAAAAGACTGCAGGGGTTATGAACACTGAAGCTTTCTTT
TRBJ1-5,TRBD1,NA,TRBV15,CATPGAGGSQPQHF,TGTGCCACCCCAGGGGCAGGGGGCAGCCAGCCCCAGCATTTT
TRBJ1-1,TRBD1,NA,TRBV27,CASRRSGQMNTEAFF,TGTGCCAGTCGAAGGTCGGGACAGATGAACACTGAAGCTTTCTTT
TRBJ2-5,NA,NA,TRBV20-1,CSAATQETQYF,TGCAGTGCTGCTACGCAAGAGACCCAGTACTTC
TRBJ1-6,NA,NA,TRBV27,CASSRDRLSSYNSPLHF,TGTGCCAGCAGTCGCGACCGCCTTAGCTCCTATAATTCACCCCTCCACTTT
TRBJ1-1,NA,NA,TRBV24-1,CATAGGTEAFF,TGTGCCACCGCCGGAGGCACTGAAGCTTTCTTT
TRBJ1-1,NA,NA,TRBV5-6,CASSLWVVTEAFF,TGTGCCAGCAGCTTGTGGGTTGTCACTGAAGCTTTCTTT
TRBJ1-1,TRBD1,NA,TRBV5-5,CASSTGQGGWTEAFF,TGTGCCAGCAGCACCGGACAGGGAGGGTGGACTGAAGCTTTCTTT
TRBJ2-3,NA,NA,TRBV5-6,CASSADLRDTQYF,TGTGCCAGCAGCGCGGACCTTCGGGATACGCAGTATTTT
TRBJ1-4,TRBD1,NA,TRBV28,CASRRGQLNEKLFF,TGTGCCAGCCGAAGGGGGCAGCTTAATGAAAAACTGTTTTTT
TRBJ2-1,TRBD2,few,TRBV29-1,CSALLAGGGSSYNEQFF,TGCAGCGCCCTTCTAGCGGGAGGAGGTAGCTCCTACAATGAGCAGTTCTTC
TRBJ1-2,TRBD1,NA,TRBV19,CASSIDRGGGYTF,TGTGCCAGTAGTATCGACAGGGGCGGAGGCTACACCTTC
TRBJ1-6,NA,NA,TRBV27,CASSLEGEDSPLHF,TGTGCCAGCAGTTTGGAGGGAGAAGATTCACCCCTCCACTTT
TRBJ2-1,NA,NA,TRBV11-2,CASSLNWDSIYNEQFF,TGTGCCAGCAGCTTAAATTGGGACTCGATCTACAATGAGCAGTTCTTC
TRBJ1-5,NA,NA,TRBV6-2/TRBV6-3,CASSYTRGSGGSNQPQHF,TGTGCCAGCAGTTACACAAGGGGGTCTGGGGGTAGCAATCAGCCCCAGCATTTT
TRBJ2-5,TRBD1,NA,TRBV2,CASSDGGQGTQETQYF,TGTGCCAGCAGTGACGGAGGACAGGGGACCCAAGAGACCCAGTACTTC
TRBJ2-3,TRBD2,NA,TRBV29-1,CSVQRETDTQYF,TGCAGCGTTCAGCGGGAGACAGATACGCAGTATTTT
TRBJ2-7,NA,NA,TRBV5-1,CASSSNTPGEQYF,TGCGCCAGCAGCTCAAACACCCCCGGAGAGCAGTACTTC
TRBJ2-7,TRBD1,NA,TRBV29-1,CSVDTTGYEQYF,TGCAGCGTTGATACGACAGGGTACGAGCAGTACTTC
TRBJ2-1,TRBD2,NA,TRBV10-3,CAISEGSGGVHEQFF,TGTGCCATCAGTGAGGGGAGCGGGGGGGTCCATGAGCAGTTCTTC
TRBJ2-5,NA,NA,TRBV24-1,CATSQRQWAKGETQYF,TGTGCCACCAGTCAACGTCAGTGGGCGAAGGGAGAGACCCAGTACTTC
TRBJ1-3,NA,once,TRBV2,CASSLTPASGNTIYF,TGTGCCAGCAGTCTTACACCAGCCTCTGGAAACACCATATATTTT
TRBJ2-1,TRBD2,NA,TRBV4-2,CASSSGLAGEVRNEQFF,TGTGCCAGCAGCTCTGGACTAGCGGGAGAGGTAAGAAATGAGCAGTTCTTC
TRBJ2-7,NA,NA,TRBV4-3,CASSQERVGTVSYEQYF,TGCGCCAGCAGCCAAGAGCGTGTAGGGACGGTCTCCTACGAGCAGTACTTC
TRBJ1-2,TRBD1,NA,TRBV4-1,CASSQLPGQGAPGYTF,TGCGCCAGCAGCCAGCTACCGGGACAGGGGGCGCCTGGCTACACCTTC
TRBJ2-1,NA,NA,TRBV18,CASSPPGTGREQFF,TGTGCCAGCTCACCGCCCGGGACTGGCCGGGAGCAGTTCTTC
TRBJ1-6,TRBD1,NA,TRBV11-2,CASSQGQHNSPLHF,TGTGCCAGCAGCCAGGGACAGCATAATTCACCCCTCCACTTT
TRBJ1-1,NA,NA,TRBV19,CASSIRTANTEAFF,TGTGCCAGTAGTATAAGGACAGCGAACACTGAAGCTTTCTTT
TRBJ2-1,NA,NA,TRBV9,CASRDRGEQFF,TGTGCCAGCAGGGATAGGGGTGAGCAGTTCTTC
TRBJ1-2,TRBD1,NA,TRBV24-1,CATSDSTGGVYYGYTF,TGTGCCACCAGTGACTCGACAGGGGGAGTATACTATGGCTACACCTTC
TRBJ2-1,NA,NA,TRBV28,CASSRGDSSYNEQFF,TGTGCCAGCAGTCGCGGGGACAGCTCCTACAATGAGCAGTTCTTC
TRBJ1-2,TRBD1,once,TRBV2,CASTYPGGPSYGYTF,TGTGCCAGCACCTACCCAGGGGGCCCATCCTATGGCTACACCTTC
TRBJ1-3,NA,NA,TRBV6-5,CAYKEQAAGNTIYF,TGTGCCTACAAGGAACAGGCTGCTGGAAACACCATATATTTT
TRBJ1-1,NA,NA,TRBV25-1,CASSRGGNTEAFF,TGTGCCAGCAGCCGAGGGGGGAACACTGAAGCTTTCTTT
TRBJ1-3,TRBD1,NA,TRBV7-6,CASSPQDRAGNTIYF,TGTGCCAGCAGCCCTCAGGACAGGGCTGGAAACACCATATATTTT
TRBJ1-4,TRBD1,NA,TRBV29-1,CSVLFGQGNEKLFF,TGCAGCGTTTTGTTTGGACAGGGGAATGAAAAACTGTTTTTT